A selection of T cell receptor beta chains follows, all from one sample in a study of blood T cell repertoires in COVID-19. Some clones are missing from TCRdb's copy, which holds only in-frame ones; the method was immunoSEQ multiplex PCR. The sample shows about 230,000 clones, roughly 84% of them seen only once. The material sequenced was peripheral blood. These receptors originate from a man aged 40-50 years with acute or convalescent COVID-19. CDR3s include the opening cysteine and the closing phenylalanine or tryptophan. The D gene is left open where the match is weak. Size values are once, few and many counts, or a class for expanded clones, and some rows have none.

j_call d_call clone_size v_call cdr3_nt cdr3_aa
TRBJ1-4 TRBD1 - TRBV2 TGTGCCAGCAGTCTGGGACAGGCCCGCGGAGAACTGTTTTTT CASSLGQARGELFF
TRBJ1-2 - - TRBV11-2 TGTGCCAGCAGCTTAGATGGGACATTCGGGGGGATCACCTTC CASSLDGTFGGITF
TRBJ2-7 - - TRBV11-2 TGTGCCAGCAGCCAAAGTTTGGGAGACGAGCAGTACTTC CASSQSLGDEQYF
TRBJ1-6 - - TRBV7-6 TGTGCCAGCAGCTTAGTCAGGGGAGGGGAGAATTCACCCCTCCACTTT CASSLVRGGENSPLHF
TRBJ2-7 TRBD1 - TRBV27 TGTGCCAGCAGTTTGGGGGACAGGGGGCCCCCCTACGAGCAGTACTTC CASSLGDRGPPYEQYF
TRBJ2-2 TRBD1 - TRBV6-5 TGTGCCAGCAGTTACGACAGGGCAAGGACCCGGGAGCTGTTTTTT CASSYDRARTRELFF
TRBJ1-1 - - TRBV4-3 TGCGCCAGCAGCCAAGATTTTACGTCCTCTCGAGGCTCGAACACTGAAGCTTTCTTT CASSQDFTSSRGSNTEAFF
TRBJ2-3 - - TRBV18 TGTGCCAGCTCAATACAGGGCCCCGCTAGCACAGATACGCAGTATTTT CASSIQGPASTDTQYF
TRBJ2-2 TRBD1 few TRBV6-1 TGTGCCAGCAGTGAAGCGGGACAGGGTAAACGGGAGCTGTTTTTT CASSEAGQGKRELFF
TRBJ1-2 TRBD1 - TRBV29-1 TGCAGCGCCGGGACAGGGCAAGGCTACACCTTC CSAGTGQGYTF
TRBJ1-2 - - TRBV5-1 TGCGCCAGCAGCCGCAGACAAGATAACTATGGCTACACCTTC CASSRRQDNYGYTF
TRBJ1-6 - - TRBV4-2 TGTGCCAGCAGCCAAGATCGGGGCTCCTATAATTCACCCCTCCACTTT CASSQDRGSYNSPLHF
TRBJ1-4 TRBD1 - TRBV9 TGTGCCAGCAGCCCATCCCCCGGAACAGGGGATGAAAAACTGTTTTTT CASSPSPGTGDEKLFF
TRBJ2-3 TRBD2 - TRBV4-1 TGCGCCAGCAGCCAGACTAGCGGGGGGACAGATACGCAGTATTTT CASSQTSGGTDTQYF
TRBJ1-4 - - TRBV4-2 TGTGCCAGCAGCCAAGGGAGGGCTGGTGTGAAAAAACTGTTTTTT CASSQGRAGVKKLFF
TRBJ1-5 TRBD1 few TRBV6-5 TGTGCCAGCAGTTCGACAGGGATAGGCAATCAGCCCCAGCATTTT CASSSTGIGNQPQHF
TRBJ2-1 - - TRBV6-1 TGTGCCAGCAGTGAAGGTGGGGCGAACAATGAGCAGTTCTTC CASSEGGANNEQFF
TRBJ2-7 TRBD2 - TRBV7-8 TGTGCCAGCAGCCTACGGGAGGGCGGCGAGCAGTACTTC CASSLREGGEQYF
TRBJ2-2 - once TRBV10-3 TGTGCCATCAGTGAGACCCCCAGACCCACGGTAGGGGGCGGGGAGCTGTTTTTT CAISETPRPTVGGGELFF
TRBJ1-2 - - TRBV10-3 TGTGCCATCTTAAGCGGCCCGAACGGCGGGGGCTACACCTTC CAILSGPNGGGYTF
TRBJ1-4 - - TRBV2 TGTGCCAGCAGTGGAGGGGGTGACGGGGTTTTT CASSGGGDGVF
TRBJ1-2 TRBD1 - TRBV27 TGTGCCAGCGCCCCTGGGACAGGGGAGATTAACTATGGCTACACCTTC CASAPGTGEINYGYTF
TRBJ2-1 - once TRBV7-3 TGTGCCAGCAGCGGAGCCCTTAGCTCCTACAATGAGCAGTTCTTC CASSGALSSYNEQFF
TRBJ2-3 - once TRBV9 TGTGCCAGCAGCGTAGCGGGGGGCCACGGAGATACGCAGTATTTT CASSVAGGHGDTQYF